The clone carrying this T cell receptor beta chain turned up a few times. The antigen remains unidentified. This sample stems from a study of response to subunit inactivated influenza vaccine. Notes on the study in general: The authors offered the suggestion that each seasonal influenza vaccination recruits few new T cells.

Germline lookup yields CDR1 DFQATT and CDR2 SNEGSKA (reference sequence). J was trimmed by 7 bases and V by 5 bases; bases with no gene match: 6. The CDR3 extends over 13 amino acids. One entry per CDR3 protein results from TCRdb running MiXCR on the RT-PCR reads. The repertoire holds 530,000 or so distinct CDR3 sequences, with about 25% as singletons. This receptor was taken from a man in his fifties who received an inactivated influenza vaccine. This specimen was CD4+ T cells sorted from PBMCs, taken about 5 days after vaccination. The chain couples TRBV20-1 to TRBJ1-4, with 8 bases fitting TRBD1. Written as DNA, the CDR3 is TGCAGTGCTGCCGGGACAGGCATTGAAAAACTGTTTTTT. It specifies CSAAGTGIEKLFF.